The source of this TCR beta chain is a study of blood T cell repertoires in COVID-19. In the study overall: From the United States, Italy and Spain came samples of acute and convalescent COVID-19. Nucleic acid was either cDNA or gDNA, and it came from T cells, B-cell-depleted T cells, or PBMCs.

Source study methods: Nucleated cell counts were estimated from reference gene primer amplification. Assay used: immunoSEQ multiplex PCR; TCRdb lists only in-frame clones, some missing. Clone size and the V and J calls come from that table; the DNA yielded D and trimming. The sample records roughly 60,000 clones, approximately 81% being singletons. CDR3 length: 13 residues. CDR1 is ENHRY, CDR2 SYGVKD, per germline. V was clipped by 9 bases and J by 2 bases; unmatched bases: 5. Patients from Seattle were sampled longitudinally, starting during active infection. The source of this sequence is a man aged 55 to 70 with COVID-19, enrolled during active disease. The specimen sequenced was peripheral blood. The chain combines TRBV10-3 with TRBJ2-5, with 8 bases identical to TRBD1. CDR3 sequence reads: CAIRDRGQETQYF. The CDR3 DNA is TGTGCCATAAGAGACAGGGGTCAAGAGACCCAGTACTTC.